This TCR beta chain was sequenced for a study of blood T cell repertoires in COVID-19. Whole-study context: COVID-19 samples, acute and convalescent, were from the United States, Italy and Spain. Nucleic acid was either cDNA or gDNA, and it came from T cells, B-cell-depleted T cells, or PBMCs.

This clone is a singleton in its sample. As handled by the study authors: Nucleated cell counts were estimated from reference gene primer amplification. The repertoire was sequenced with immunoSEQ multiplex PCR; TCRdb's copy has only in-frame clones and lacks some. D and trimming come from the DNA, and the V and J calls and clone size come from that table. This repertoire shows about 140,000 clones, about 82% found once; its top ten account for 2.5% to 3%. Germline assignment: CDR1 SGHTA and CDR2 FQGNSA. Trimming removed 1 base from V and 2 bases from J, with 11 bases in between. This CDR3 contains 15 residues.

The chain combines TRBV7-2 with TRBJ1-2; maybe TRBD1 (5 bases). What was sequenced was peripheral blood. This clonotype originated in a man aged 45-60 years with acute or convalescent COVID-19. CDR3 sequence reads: CASSLVERGNYGYTF. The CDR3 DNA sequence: TGTGCCAGCAGCTTAGTGGAGCGGGGGAACTATGGCTACACCTTC.